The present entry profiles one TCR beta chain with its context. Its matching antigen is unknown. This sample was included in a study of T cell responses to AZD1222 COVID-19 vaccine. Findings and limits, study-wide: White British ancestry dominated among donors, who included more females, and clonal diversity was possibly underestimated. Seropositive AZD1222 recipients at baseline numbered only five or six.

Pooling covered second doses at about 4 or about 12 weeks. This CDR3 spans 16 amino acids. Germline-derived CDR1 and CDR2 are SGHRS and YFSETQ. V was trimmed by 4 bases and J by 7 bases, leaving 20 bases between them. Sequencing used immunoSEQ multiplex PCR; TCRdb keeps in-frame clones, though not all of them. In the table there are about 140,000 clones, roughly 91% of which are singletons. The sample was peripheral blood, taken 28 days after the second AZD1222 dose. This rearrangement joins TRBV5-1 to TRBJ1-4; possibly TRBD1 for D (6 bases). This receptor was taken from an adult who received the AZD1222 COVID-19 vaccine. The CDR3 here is CASSRPGTPEGEKLFF. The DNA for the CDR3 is TGCGCCAGCAGCCGACCTGGGACACCGGAAGGTGAAAAACTGTTTTTT.